Sequencing of this T cell receptor (beta chain) was carried out in a study of cytomegalovirus exposure and HLA in healthy donors (dated by TCRdb to the late 2010s). With regard to the full study: An earlier analysis of under 600 of the donors reported more than 250 Gb of sequence data and around 120 million unique TCR beta sequences from approximately 180 million T cells. An early release covering over 500 HLA-typed donors comprised 300 to 350 gigabases of sequencing data and 85 million to 100 million unique TCR sequences. Among the approximately 400 genotyped donors, around 81% belonged to the genetic ancestry cluster associated with self-reported Caucasian donors. The aim of the study was to test whether cataloging public T cell receptors could identify signatures of past pathogen exposure. The study profiled the T cell repertoires of hundreds of subjects by immunosequencing and related them to cytomegalovirus serostatus. Along with the roughly 610-subject first cohort, a separate validation cohort of 120 different subjects was used. The study combined high-throughput TCR immunosequencing, statistical association of individual TCRs with disease status, and machine learning to predict cytomegalovirus infection status. A later analysis re-analyzed previously published TCR beta repertoires from 650 to 800 donors and added high-resolution HLA genotyping to study TCR occurrence patterns. The later analysis used no new phenotypic data to find candidate immune exposures, relying instead on TCR beta sequences and their occurrence across donors. To decide whether each TCR beta V gene segment behaved as functional or pseudogenic, an earlier analysis of fewer than 750 of the donors relied on high-throughput TCR beta sequencing. Donor age, sex, ethnicity and CMV serostatus were compiled alongside the repertoire data. A later genetic analysis took genome-wide SNP genotypes for about 55% of the 666 donors and used that subset as a discovery cohort. All discovery cohort repertoires had been generated on a single sequencing platform. HLA typing included class I and class II loci at four-digit resolution. Typing coverage differed by locus: A, B, C, DRB1 and DQB1 were typed in roughly 620-640 donors, DQA1 in around 500, DPA1 in nearly 610, and DPB1 in just under 480. Because of strong linkage in the cohort, roughly 5 DR-DQ haplotypes were treated as single units for association and clustering. Across 300 to 400 genotyped donors of the cohort, an average of roughly 250,000 unique TCR beta nucleotide sequences per donor were sequenced, and about a sixth of those sequences were non-productive. Overall study results and their limits: Three of the identified cytomegalovirus-associated TCR beta chains were confirmed in vitro to be specific for cytomegalovirus antigens. A cluster of highly shared sequence variants was judged likely to represent a technical artifact of the sequencing pipeline. A further reported finding was that TCR beta sequences accurately predicted the HLA-A and HLA-B alleles for most subjects in the first cohort. The authors suggested that the approach could potentially be extended to other disease states and immunological phenotypes. HLA typing was unavailable for some donors at each locus, so association tests used only the typed subset. While some public TCRs were present in many individuals, most TCR sequences turned up only very rarely across donors. Most CMV-associated TCR beta chains appeared to be HLA-restricted in a later analysis, and the HLA associations seemed to be driven largely by CMV exposure. The cohort was sequenced for TCR beta chains only, and without alpha or paired-chain data the features that could be detected were limited. In a later analysis, TCR association rates were found to vary across HLA loci, with the most associated TCRs seen for DRB1 alleles and the fewest for HLA-C alleles. The only immune exposure information available for the cohort was CMV serostatus. According to a later genetic analysis, donors in an Asian-associated ancestry cluster had fewer N-insertions in productive TCRs than the roughly 670-donor mean. Sequencing depth was assumed to be roughly uniform across donors in the presence/absence analyses, though that assumption may not hold. Several of the top co-occurrence clusters appeared to be linked to parvovirus B19, influenza, CMV and Epstein-Barr virus, according to a later analysis. Broadly in line with IMGT annotations, most TCR beta V segments showed up in productive rearrangements about 87% or about 30% of the time in an earlier analysis of 587 of the donors. Correlated functional status among segregating V segments might reflect linkage disequilibrium, but an unknown experimental factor could not be ruled out. Cytomegalovirus status was reported to be diagnosed by the classifier with high specificity and sensitivity in both the original and validation cohorts. In a later analysis, HLA-associated TCR beta chains were found to be more clonally expanded and to have lower generation probabilities than equally common non-associated chains. In a later analysis, around 17,000 TCR beta sequences were associated with specific HLA alleles at a false discovery rate of 0.05. When HLA alleles, especially DR and DQ, strongly co-occurred, attributing TCR associations to individual alleles was difficult. In the study, roughly 160 TCR beta chains were listed as associated with cytomegalovirus. The earlier analysis of approximately 560 of the donors excluded roughly 16 rarely observed V segments, including chromosome 9 orphons, because counts were too low. In a later genetic analysis, a missense DCLRE1C variant was associated with V-gene and J-gene trimming of TCR beta chains, and the association was replicated in an independent cohort.

The cohort consisted of fewer than 700 healthy bone marrow donors. Cohort members were all nominally healthy when sampled, although unrecorded immune exposures were likely present. The donor was CMV seropositive and belonged to the group of about 290 seropositive cohort members. A peripheral blood sample was collected from each donor, and TCR beta sequencing was performed on peripheral blood mononuclear cells. The Qiagen DNeasy Blood Extraction Kit was used to extract genomic DNA from the blood cell samples. Preparation of the library involved the immunoSEQ multiplex PCR assay. A mixture of 60 forward primers for TCR Vbeta segments and 13 reverse primers for TCR Jbeta segments was used in the multiplex PCR. The CDR3 region of rearranged TCR beta genes was amplified from genomic DNA with a multiplex PCR assay. The Illumina HiSeq System was used to sequence the amplified TCR beta libraries as 87-base-pair reads. Under the source paper's analysis protocol: Across the 700 or so repertoires, a later analysis counted roughly 77 million unique TCR beta chains, roughly 11 million of which were shared by at least two donors. Raw reads were error-corrected and collapsed into unique sequences by a nearest-neighbor algorithm in which closely related sequences were merged to remove PCR and sequencing errors. To assign V, D and J gene segments, CDR3 sequences were aligned to IMGT reference sequences. Each retained sequence needed at least a six-nucleotide match to both a V gene segment and a J gene segment. Rearrangements were called productive when the CDR3 lacked stop codons and stayed in frame with V and J; all others were non-productive. Following IMGT convention, CDR3 was defined as the stretch from the second conserved V-encoded cysteine up to the conserved J-encoded phenylalanine. Sequences without an unambiguous match to a single V gene segment were excluded from the earlier analysis of about 630 of the donors. An earlier analysis of some 500 of the donors classified V segments as functional when productive rearrangements were above 56.7% and as segregating when the standard deviation between donors was above 5%. A statistical classification framework was built to diagnose cytomegalovirus status from the catalog of TCR beta chain sequences. In a later analysis, V and J genes were assigned by comparing TCR nucleotide sequences against IMGT/GENE-DB human TR gene sequences. The TCRdist pipeline was used in a later analysis to assign CDR3 sequences and most-parsimonious VDJ recombination scenarios. A later analysis defined each TCR beta chain by its CDR3 amino acid sequence plus V-gene family, and excluded reads lacking a unique V-gene family. A later analysis removed 450 to 600 highly shared, low-generation-probability nucleotide sequences to deal with suspected cross-contamination and a sequencing artifact. In a later analysis, a clonal expansion index for each public chain was calculated from normalized within-repertoire ranks of inferred template counts. In a later analysis, generation probabilities were computed with a VDJ recombination model fitted to out-of-frame rearrangements, and the resulting probabilities were checked against IGoR. In a later analysis, TCR-TCR, TCR-HLA and TCR-CMV co-occurrence was scored with hypergeometric tests, and a repertoire-size bias correction was applied to TCR pairs. In a later analysis, false discovery rates were estimated by permuting HLA or CMV assignments 20 times. In a later analysis, co-occurring TCRs were grouped using DBSCAN, with TCRdist sequence similarity added in when clustering inside HLA-allele-positive subsets. For co-occurrence clustering, repertoires with fewer than 30,000 or more than 120,000 public chains were excluded, along with five or six repertoires with anomalous nucleotide sharing. What TCRdb holds here is the immuneACCESS table cut down to in-frame rearrangements. Part of the clones is not present; checked against another copy, under half of the missing clones reflect an unresolved V gene, and the others are unexplained. That table supplies the V and J calls and clone size; D and trimming were determined from the DNA. For this sample there are more than 100,000 clones; approximately 76% appear just once. The ten largest clonotypes hold approximately 30% of the sample.

A remark on this clone: This receptor's antigen is unknown. Nothing much larger sits one base from this clone, and base qualities are not available.

Sequenced input: PBMCs. The clonotype was recovered from a man between 60 and 75 years old in good health and CMV-seropositive.

Here is the DNA: TGTGCCACCAGCAGAGACCGGGACAGGGCCTACAATACCTTC. The resulting protein is CATSRDRDRAYNTF. Recombination connected TRBV15 to TRBJ1-2; 9 central nucleotides agree with TRBD1. Via the germline V gene (reference sequence), CDR1 is LNHNV and CDR2 YYDKDF. From its cysteine to its phenylalanine, the CDR3 spans 14 amino acids. Only CDR3 DNA remains: 42 bases, in frame from the first base. Ends trimmed: V by 0 bases, J by 14 bases; bases unmatched to a gene: 10.